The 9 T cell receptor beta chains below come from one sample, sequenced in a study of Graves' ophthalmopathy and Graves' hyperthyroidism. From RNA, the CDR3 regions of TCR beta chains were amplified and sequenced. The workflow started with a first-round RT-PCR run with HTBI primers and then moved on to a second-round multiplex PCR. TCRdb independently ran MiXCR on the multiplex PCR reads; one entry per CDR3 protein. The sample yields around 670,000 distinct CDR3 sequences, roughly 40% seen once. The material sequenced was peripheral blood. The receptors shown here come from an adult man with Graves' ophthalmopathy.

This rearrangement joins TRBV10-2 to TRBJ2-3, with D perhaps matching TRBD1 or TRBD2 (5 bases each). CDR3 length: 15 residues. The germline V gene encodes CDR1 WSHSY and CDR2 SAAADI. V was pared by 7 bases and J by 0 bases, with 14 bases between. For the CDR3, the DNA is TGCGCCAGCACCCAGGGACCGCGTAGCACAGATACGCAGTATTTT. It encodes CASTQGPRSTDTQYF.

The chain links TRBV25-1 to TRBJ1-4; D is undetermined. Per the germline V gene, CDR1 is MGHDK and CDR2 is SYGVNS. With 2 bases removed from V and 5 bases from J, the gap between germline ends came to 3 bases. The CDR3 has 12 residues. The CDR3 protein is CASSESNEKLFF. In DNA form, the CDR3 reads TGTGCCAGCAGTGAAAGCAATGAAAAACTGTTTTTT.

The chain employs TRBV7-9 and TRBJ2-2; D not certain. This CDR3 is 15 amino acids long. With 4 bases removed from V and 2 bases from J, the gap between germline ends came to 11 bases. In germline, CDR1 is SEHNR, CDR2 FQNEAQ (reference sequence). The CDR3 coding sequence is TGTGCCAGCAGCTCAGCAGGACCTAACACCGGGGAGCTGTTTTTT. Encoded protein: CASSSAGPNTGELFF.

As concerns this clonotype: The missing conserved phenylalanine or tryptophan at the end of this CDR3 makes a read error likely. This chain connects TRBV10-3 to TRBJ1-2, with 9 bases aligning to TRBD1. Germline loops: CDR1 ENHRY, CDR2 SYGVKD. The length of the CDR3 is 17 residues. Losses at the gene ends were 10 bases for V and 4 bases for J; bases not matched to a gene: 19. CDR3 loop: CASFSATGTGYRYGYTL. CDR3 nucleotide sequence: TGTGCCAGCTTCTCCGCTACCGGGACAGGGTATCGCTATGGCTACACCCTC.

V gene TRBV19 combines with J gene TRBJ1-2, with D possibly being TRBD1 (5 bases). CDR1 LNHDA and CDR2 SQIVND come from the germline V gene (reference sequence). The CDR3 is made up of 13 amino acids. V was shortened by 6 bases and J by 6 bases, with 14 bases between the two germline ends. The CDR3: CASSSSGTDGYTF. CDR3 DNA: TGTGCCAGTAGCTCTTCCGGGACTGATGGCTACACCTTC.

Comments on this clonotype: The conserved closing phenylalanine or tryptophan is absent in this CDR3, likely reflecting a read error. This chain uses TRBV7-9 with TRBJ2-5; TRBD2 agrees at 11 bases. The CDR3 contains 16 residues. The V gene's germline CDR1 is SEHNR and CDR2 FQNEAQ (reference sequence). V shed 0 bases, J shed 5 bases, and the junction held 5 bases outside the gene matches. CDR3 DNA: TGTGCCAGCAGCTTAGCGCTAGCGGGAGGCCGGGAGACCCAGTACCTC. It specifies CASSLALAGGRETQYL.

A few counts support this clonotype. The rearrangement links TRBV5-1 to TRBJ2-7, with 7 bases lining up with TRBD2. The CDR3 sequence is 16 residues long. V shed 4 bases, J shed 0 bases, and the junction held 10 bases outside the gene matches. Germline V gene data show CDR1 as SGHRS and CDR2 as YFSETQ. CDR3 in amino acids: CASSPGEGLSSYEQYF. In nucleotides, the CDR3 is TGCGCCAGCAGCCCGGGGGAGGGGCTATCCTCCTACGAGCAGTACTTC.

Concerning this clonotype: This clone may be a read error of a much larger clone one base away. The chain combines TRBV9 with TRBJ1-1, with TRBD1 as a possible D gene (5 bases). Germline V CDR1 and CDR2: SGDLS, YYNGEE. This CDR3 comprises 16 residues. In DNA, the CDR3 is TGTGTCAGCAGCGCCCGGGACGAATTTTCGAACACTGAAGCTTTCTTT. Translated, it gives CVSSARDEFSNTEAFF. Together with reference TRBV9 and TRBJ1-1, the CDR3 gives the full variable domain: DSGVTQTPKHLITATGQRVTLRCSPRSGDLSVYWYQQSLDQGLQFLIQYYNGEERAKGNILERFSAQQFPDLHSELNLSSLELGDSALYFCVSSARDEFSNTEAFFGQGTRLTVV.

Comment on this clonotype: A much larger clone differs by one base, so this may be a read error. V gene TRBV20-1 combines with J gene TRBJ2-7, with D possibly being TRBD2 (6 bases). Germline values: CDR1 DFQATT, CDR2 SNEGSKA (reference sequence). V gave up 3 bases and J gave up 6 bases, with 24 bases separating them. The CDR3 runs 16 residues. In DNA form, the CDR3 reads TGCAGTGCTAGTAGGGCAACTAGCTTAATGGGGTCCGAGCAGTACGTC. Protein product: CSASRATSLMGSEQYV.